This T cell receptor beta chain was retrieved from a study of T-cell reconstitution after alpha-beta-depleted transplantation in children listed by TCRdb under 2016. For the study in its entirety: Using TCR repertoire profiling, the study quantitatively followed how T-cell immune reconstitution unfolded in children after TCRalphabeta/CD19-depleted allogeneic hematopoietic cell transplantation. Study-wide findings and limitations: Hyperexpanded clone frequencies declined over subsequent months; after one year, T-cell counts and TCRbeta diversity were mostly attributed to newly produced T cells. In some patients, the high TCRbeta diversity seen at day 60 was put down to recipient T cells and intrathymic progenitors that had survived conditioning. The apparently early alphabetaT-cell count recovery about two months after transplant was reportedly dependent on only several hundred rapidly expanded clones derived from non-depleted graft cells.

V drops 4 bases and J drops 5 bases, leaving 9 bases in between. Based on the germline V gene, the CDR1 and CDR2 sequences are ENHRY and SYGVKD. Its CDR3 holds 12 amino acids, cysteine through phenylalanine. The retained sequence is limited to the CDR3, 36 bases, with the frame set at the first base. The library was obtained by PCR. Sequenced using an Illumina HiSeq 2500. TCR libraries were prepared with molecular barcoding, using unique molecular identifiers to normalize TCRbeta repertoire quantification. TCRdb redid the processing of the public reads, applying fastp at Q25 and MiXCR, and retained in-frame beta chains. Merged by CDR3 protein, the rows form single entries marked with the most common genes and DNA. The sample profile shows roughly 400,000 distinct CDR3 sequences; roughly two fifths of them were found once. The leading ten clones occupy approximately 30% of the sample. This clonotype appeared many times. Its antigen specificity is not known. No base-level quality is on record; no much larger clone is a single base apart.

The sample's treatment or condition label is to be understood as: allogeneic hematopoietic cell transplantation with graft depleted of TCRalphabeta T cells and CD19 B cells. The transplant recipients were children given TCRalphabeta/CD19-depleted allogeneic hematopoietic cell grafts. The material was PBMCs, obtained before TCRalphabeta/CD19-depleted stem cell transplant. The sequence was collected from a girl aged 2-9 years with aplastic anemia, due to receive a stem cell transplant. This receptor chain uses TRBV10-3 and TRBJ2-7; possibly the D gene is TRBD2, per 6 matching bases. The DNA reads TGTGCCATCAGTGGGAGGGGAAACGAGCAGTACTTC. Its protein reads: CAISGRGNEQYF.